In its sample, the clone carrying this TCR beta chain was seen a few times. The ends lost 4 bases at V and 7 bases at J; junction bases unmatched: 10. The CDR3 loop spans 16 amino acids. The germline V gene encodes CDR1 MDHEN and CDR2 SYDVKM. The sample belongs to a study of early T cells in non-severe SARS-CoV-2 infection. Attached unique molecular identifiers marked individual cDNA molecules. TCRdb independently ran MiXCR on the 5' RACE reads; one entry per CDR3 protein. The top ten clones hold about 1.3% of a sample with 85,000 to 100,000 distinct CDR3 sequences, about 15% of them seen once. The chain joins TRBV28 to TRBJ1-5, with 10 bases matching TRBD1. The sequenced material came from whole blood. The sequence derives from an adult who was a healthcare worker with PCR-confirmed SARS-CoV-2 infection or an uninfected control (not recorded which). CDR3 in DNA: TGTGCCAGCAGTTACAATGGACAGGGGGATTGGCAGCCCCAGCATTTT. It specifies CASSYNGQGDWQPQHF.